This T cell receptor (beta chain) was obtained from a study of blood T cell repertoires in COVID-19 (dated by TCRdb to the early 2020s). Regarding the complete study: Samples from collaborators originated in the United States, Italy and Spain and spanned both the acute and convalescent phases of COVID-19. HLA class I and class II types, where available, came from metadata supplied by the sample provider rather than from assay-based typing. A freely available public database, intended as a resource for researchers studying the immune response to SARS-CoV-2, is where the repertoires were released. The material from the prospective study consisted of cDNA or gDNA derived from T cells, B-cell-depleted T cells, or PBMCs. Subjects who had been exposed to COVID-19, were actively infected with it, or had recovered from it provided the deeply sampled blood TCRbeta repertoires that made up the dataset. The sample metadata nearly always contained a de-identified subject ID, COVID-19 status, age in years and sex. Samples were obtained from the ongoing ImmuneRACE study (first 160 participants) and from about 1,300 subjects provided by 6 global collaborators. Broader findings and caveats from the paper: The amount of clinical and demographic metadata varied by source and participant and was provided uncurated.

The immunoSEQ Assay, a bias-controlled multiplex PCR, was used to amplify TCRbeta CDR3 regions from genomic DNA. Per the original workflow: Within the assay, amplification of reference gene primers was used to estimate how many nucleated cells each sample contained. To quantify the absolute abundance of each unique TCRbeta CDR3 rearrangement, sequence reads were collapsed and filtered. For each sample, productive Simpson clonality was calculated as the square root of Simpson's diversity index across productive rearrangements. TCRdb stores this immuneACCESS table with in-frame sequences only. Part of the clones is absent; in the studies checked, under half of the shortfall reflects unresolved V genes, and no reason is known for the rest. V and J calls and clone size follow that table, whereas D and trimming were derived from the DNA. The sample records 200,000 or so clones, 88% of which are singletons. The leading ten clones occupy about 3.5% of the sample.

Participants in the prospective study were enrolled through a virtual design, were aged about 18 to 100 years, and lived in 24 United States geographic areas. Cohort assignment in the prospective study relied on participant-reported clinical history from a screening survey and a study questionnaire. A participant counted as exposed if, within 2 weeks of entering the study, that participant had been in contact with someone who had a PCR-confirmed or clinician-diagnosed COVID-19 case. Each participant in the prospective study had whole blood, serum and a nasopharyngeal or oropharyngeal swab collected by mobile phlebotomists. Participants in the prospective study had the option to provide additional blood draws and questionnaires over an approximately 2-month period. Prospective study blood samples were shipped either frozen or at room temperature before DNA extraction. V is clipped by 4 bases and J by 0 bases, and the sequence between their germline boundaries is 13 bases long. CDR1 and CDR2, looked up from the germline V gene (reference sequence), are PRHDT and FYEKMQ. Taken from cysteine to phenylalanine, the CDR3 has 16 residues. Just the 48-base CDR3 DNA is kept, in frame starting at base 1.

As for this clone: Its antigen specificity is not known. There are no base qualities to consult, and no much larger clone falls within one base.

The receptor chain draws on TRBV13 and TRBJ1-3, and TRBD1 may be the D gene, going by 6 matching bases. Sequenced sample: PBMCs or T cells enriched from blood (not recorded which). The TCR originated in a woman in her twenties or thirties who had been exposed to COVID-19. CDR3 loop: CASSSQGPSSGNTIYF. The DNA reads TGTGCCAGCAGCTCACAGGGCCCTAGCTCTGGAAACACCATATATTTT.